The present T cell receptor beta chain was sequenced within a study of T-cell reconstitution after alpha-beta-depleted transplantation in children. V lost 1 base, J lost 1 base, and 8 bases lay in between. CDR3 length: 14 residues. Germline V gene lookup returns CDR1 SGHKS and CDR2 YYEKEE (reference sequence). This clonotype was counted at least ten times. Unique molecular identifiers tagged the TCRbeta library. Each CDR3 protein is one row after TCRdb ran MiXCR on the PCR reads. In the table there are about 110,000 distinct CDR3 sequences, about a tenth of which are singletons. The V and J genes are TRBV5-5 and TRBJ2-5; D gene uncertain. This sequence was found in a human donor who donated a stem cell graft to a child with acute lymphoblastic leukemia. The sequences come from PBMCs from the stem cell graft donor, collected from the stem cell graft. As DNA, the CDR3 is TGTGCCAGCAGCTTGCAGTCAGGCCAAGAGACCCAGTACTTC. Its translation: CASSLQSGQETQYF.